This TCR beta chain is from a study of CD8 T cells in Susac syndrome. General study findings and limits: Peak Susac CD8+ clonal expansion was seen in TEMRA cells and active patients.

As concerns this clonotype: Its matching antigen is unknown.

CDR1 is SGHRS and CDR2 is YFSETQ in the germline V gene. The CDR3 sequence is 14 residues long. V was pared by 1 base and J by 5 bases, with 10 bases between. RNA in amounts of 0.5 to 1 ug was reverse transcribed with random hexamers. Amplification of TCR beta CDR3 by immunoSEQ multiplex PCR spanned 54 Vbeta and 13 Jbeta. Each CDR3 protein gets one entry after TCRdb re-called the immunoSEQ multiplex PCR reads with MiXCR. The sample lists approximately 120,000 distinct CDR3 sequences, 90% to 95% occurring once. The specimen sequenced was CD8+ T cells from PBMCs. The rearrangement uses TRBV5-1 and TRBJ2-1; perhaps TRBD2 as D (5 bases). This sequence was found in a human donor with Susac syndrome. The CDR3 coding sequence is TGCGCCAGCAGCTTGTCGATGGGAGACAATGAGCAGTTCTTC. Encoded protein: CASSLSMGDNEQFF.